This T cell receptor beta chain was documented in a study of human thymus T cells. Findings and limits, study-wide: Thymic and blood repertoires showed apparently biased V and J gene usage.

In corrective heart surgery, resections were taken, and these provided the thymus tissue. Concerning this clone itself: Its target is not known.

This CDR3 contains 13 residues. J was trimmed by 6 bases and V by 8 bases; bases with no gene match: 4. Germline CDR1 SEHNR, CDR2 FQNEAQ (reference sequence). Clones were sequenced by immunoSEQ multiplex PCR, and TCRdb holds only the in-frame ones, with some missing. The sample carries some 120,000 clones, about 94% recorded once. The source of this sequence is a boy in the first two years of life with a congenital heart defect but otherwise immunologically healthy. The chain carries TRBV7-9 and TRBJ2-3; 11 bases line up with TRBD2. Material: thymus tissue. The CDR3 reads CASPTSGADTQYF. The CDR3 DNA sequence: TGTGCCAGCCCGACTAGCGGGGCTGATACGCAGTATTTT.